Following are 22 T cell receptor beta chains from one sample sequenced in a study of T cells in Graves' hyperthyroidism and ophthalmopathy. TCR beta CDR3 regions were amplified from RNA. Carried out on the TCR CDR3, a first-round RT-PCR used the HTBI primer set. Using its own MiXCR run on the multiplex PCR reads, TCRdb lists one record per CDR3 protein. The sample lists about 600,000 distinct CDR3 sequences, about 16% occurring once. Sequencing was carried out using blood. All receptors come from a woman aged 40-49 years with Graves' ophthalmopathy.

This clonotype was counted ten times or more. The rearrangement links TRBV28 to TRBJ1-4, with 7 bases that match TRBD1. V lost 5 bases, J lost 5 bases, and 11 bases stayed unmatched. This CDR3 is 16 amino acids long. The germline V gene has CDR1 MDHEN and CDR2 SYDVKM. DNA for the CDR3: TGTGCCAGCAGTCGGGAATCACAGGGGAAAAATGAAAAACTGTTTTTT. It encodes CASSRESQGKNEKLFF.

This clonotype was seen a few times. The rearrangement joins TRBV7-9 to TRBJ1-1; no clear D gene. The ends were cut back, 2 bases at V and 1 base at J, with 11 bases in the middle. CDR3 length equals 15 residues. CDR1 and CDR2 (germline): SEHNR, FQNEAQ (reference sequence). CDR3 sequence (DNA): TGTGCCAGCAGCTTACGTTCCTTAGAGAACACTGAAGCTTTCTTT. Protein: CASSLRSLENTEAFF.

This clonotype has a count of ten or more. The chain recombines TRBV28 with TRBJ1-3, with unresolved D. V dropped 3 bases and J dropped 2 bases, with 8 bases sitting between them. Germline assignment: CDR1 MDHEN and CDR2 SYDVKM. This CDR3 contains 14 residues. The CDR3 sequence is CASSLGGAGNTIYF. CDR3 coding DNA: TGTGCCAGCAGTTTGGGAGGCGCTGGAAACACCATATATTTT.

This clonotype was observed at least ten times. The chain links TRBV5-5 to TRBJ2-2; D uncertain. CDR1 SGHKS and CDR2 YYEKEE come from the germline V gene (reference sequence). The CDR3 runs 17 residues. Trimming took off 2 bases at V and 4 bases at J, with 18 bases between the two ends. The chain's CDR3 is CASSLQTASRGTGELFF. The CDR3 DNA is TGTGCCAGCAGCTTACAAACAGCCTCCCGAGGCACCGGGGAGCTGTTTTTT. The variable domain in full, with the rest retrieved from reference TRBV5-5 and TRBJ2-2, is DAGVTQSPTHLIKTRGQQVTLRCSPISGHKSVSWYQQVLGQGPQFIFQYYEKEERGRGNFPDRFSARQFPNYSSELNVNALLLGDSALYLCASSLQTASRGTGELFFGEGSRLTVL.

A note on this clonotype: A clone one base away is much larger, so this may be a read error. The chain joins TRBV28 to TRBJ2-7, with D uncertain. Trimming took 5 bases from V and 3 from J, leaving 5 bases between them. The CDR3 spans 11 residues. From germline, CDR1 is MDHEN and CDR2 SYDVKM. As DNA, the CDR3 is TGTGCCAGCAGTACGTACTACGAGCAGTACTTC. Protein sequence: CASSTYYEQYF.

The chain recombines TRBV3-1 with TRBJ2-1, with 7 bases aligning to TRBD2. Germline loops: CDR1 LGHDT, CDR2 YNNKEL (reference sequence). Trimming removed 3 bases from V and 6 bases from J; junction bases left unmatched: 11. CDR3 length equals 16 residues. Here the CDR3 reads CASSQDAGVFLNEQFF. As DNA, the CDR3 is TGTGCCAGCAGCCAGGATGCGGGGGTTTTCCTCAATGAGCAGTTCTTC.

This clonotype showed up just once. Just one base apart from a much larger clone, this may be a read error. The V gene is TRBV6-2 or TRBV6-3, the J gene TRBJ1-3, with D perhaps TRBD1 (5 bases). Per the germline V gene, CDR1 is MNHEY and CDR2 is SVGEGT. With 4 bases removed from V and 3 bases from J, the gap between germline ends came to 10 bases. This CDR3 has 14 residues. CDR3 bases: TGTGCCAGCAGTTTAGGGGACTTTGGAAACACCATATATTTT. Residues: CASSLGDFGNTIYF.

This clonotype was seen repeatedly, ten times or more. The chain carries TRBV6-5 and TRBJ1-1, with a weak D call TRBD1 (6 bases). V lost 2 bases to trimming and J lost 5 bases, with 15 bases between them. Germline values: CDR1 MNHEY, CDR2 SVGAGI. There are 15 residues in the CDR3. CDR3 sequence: CASSYNGGGRTEAFF. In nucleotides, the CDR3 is TGTGCCAGCAGTTACAATGGGGGGGGGCGGACTGAAGCTTTCTTT.

For the CDR3, the DNA is TGTGCCAGCAGTCTTCCCGGGACTAGCGGATCAGATACGCAGTATTTT. Residues: CASSLPGTSGSDTQYF. The chain uses TRBV2 and TRBJ2-3; 11 nucleotides agree with TRBD2. Germline-derived CDR1 and CDR2 are SNHLY and FYNNEI. J was trimmed by 4 bases and V by 5 bases; bases with no gene match: 8. This CDR3 is 16 amino acids long.

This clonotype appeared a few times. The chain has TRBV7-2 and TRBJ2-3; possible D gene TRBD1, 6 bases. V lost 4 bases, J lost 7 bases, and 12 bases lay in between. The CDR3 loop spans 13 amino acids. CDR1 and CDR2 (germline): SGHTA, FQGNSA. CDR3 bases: TGTGCCAGCAGCTCCCCCAGGGGAAATACGCAGTATTTT. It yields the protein CASSSPRGNTQYF. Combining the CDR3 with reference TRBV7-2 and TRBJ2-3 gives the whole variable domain GAGVSQSPSNKVTEKGKDVELRCDPISGHTALYWYRQSLGQGLEFLIYFQGNSAPDKSGLPSDRFSAERTGGSVSTLTIQRTQQEDSAVYLCASSSPRGNTQYFGPGTRLTVL.

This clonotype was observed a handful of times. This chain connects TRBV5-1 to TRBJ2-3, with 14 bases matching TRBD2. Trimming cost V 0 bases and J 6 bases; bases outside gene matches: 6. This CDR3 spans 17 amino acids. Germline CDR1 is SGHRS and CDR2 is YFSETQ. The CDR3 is CASSLGLAGGPRDTQYF. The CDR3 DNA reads TGCGCCAGCAGCTTGGGACTAGCGGGAGGGCCAAGGGATACGCAGTATTTT.

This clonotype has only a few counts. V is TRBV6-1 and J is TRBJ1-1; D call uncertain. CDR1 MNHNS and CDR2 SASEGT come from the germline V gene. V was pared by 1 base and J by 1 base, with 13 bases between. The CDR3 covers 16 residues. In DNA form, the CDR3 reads TGTGCCAGCAGTGAAGGTCAGGACTCGCCGAACACTGAAGCTTTCTTT. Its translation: CASSEGQDSPNTEAFF.

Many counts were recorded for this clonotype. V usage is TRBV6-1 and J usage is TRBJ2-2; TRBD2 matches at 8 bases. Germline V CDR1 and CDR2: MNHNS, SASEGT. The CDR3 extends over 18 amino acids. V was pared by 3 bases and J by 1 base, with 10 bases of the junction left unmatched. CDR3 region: CASSESAVLAGNTGELFF. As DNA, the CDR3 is TGTGCCAGCAGTGAGTCGGCCGTTCTAGCGGGGAACACCGGGGAGCTGTTTTTT.

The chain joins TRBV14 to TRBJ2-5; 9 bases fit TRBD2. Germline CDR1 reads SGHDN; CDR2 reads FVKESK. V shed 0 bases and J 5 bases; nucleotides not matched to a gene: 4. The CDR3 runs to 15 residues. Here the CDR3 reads CASSQDGGTSETQYF. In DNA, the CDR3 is TGTGCCAGCAGCCAAGATGGCGGGACTAGCGAGACCCAGTACTTC.

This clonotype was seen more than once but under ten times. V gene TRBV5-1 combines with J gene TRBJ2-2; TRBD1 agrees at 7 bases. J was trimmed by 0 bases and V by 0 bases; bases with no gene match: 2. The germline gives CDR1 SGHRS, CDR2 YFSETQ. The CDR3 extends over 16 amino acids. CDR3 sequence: CASSLEGASNTGELFF. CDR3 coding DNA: TGCGCCAGCAGCTTGGAGGGGGCATCGAACACCGGGGAGCTGTTTTTT.

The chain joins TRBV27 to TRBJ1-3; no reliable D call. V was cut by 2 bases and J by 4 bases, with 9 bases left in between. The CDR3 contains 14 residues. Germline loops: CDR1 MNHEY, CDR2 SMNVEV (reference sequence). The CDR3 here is CASSLTRTGNTIYF. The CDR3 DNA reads TGTGCCAGCAGTTTAACTAGGACGGGAAACACCATATATTTT.

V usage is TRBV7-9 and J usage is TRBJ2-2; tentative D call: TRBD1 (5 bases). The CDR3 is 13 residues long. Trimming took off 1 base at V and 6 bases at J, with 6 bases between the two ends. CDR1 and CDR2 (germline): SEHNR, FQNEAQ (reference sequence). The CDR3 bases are TGTGCCAGCAGCTTAGTAGGGGCCGGGGAGCTGTTTTTT. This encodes CASSLVGAGELFF. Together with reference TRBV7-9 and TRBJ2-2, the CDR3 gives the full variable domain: DTGVSQNPRHKITKRGQNVTFRCDPISEHNRLYWYRQTLGQGPEFLTYFQNEAQLEKSRLLSDRFSAERPKGSFSTLEIQRTEQGDSAMYLCASSLVGAGELFFGEGSRLTVL.

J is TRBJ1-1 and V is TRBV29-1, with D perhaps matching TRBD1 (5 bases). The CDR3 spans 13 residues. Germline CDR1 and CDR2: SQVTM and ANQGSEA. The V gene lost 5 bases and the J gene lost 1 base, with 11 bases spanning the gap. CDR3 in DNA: TGCAGCGTTACCTGGACAACGAACACTGAAGCTTTCTTT. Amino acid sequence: CSVTWTTNTEAFF.

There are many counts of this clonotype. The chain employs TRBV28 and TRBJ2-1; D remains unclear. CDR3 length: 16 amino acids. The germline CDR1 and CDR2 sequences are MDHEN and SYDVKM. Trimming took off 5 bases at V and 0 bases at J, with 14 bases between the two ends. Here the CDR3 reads CASSPNRWGSYNEQFF. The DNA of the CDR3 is TGTGCCAGCAGTCCGAATCGCTGGGGCTCCTACAATGAGCAGTTCTTC. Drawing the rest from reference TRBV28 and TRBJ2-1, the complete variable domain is DVKVTQSSRYLVKRTGEKVFLECVQDMDHENMFWYRQDPGLGLRLIYFSYDVKMKEKGDIPEGYSVSREKKERFSLILESASTNQTSMYLCASSPNRWGSYNEQFFGPGTRLTVL.

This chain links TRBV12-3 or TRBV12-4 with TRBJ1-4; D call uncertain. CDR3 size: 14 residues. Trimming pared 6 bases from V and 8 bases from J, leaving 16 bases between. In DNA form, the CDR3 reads TGTGCCAGCAGCCCGTCGGGCCTGGGCGAAAAACTGTTTTTT. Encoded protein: CASSPSGLGEKLFF.

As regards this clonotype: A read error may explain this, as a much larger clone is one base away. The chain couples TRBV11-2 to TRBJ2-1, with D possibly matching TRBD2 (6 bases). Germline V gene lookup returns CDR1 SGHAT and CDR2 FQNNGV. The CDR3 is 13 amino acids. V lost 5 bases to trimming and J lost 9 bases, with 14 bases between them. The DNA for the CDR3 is TGTGCCAGCAGCAAACTAGCAGGTTGTGAGCAGTTCTTC. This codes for CASSKLAGCEQFF.

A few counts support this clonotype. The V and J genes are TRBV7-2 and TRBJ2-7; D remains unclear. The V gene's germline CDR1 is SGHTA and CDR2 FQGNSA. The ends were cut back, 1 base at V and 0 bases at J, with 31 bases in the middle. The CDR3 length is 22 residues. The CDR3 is CASSLEGFGWKRRSVFSYEQYF. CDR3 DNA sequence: TGTGCCAGCAGCTTAGAAGGTTTCGGGTGGAAGCGAAGATCAGTTTTCTCCTACGAGCAGTACTTC. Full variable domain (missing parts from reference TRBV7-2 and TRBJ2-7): GAGVSQSPSNKVTEKGKDVELRCDPISGHTALYWYRQSLGQGLEFLIYFQGNSAPDKSGLPSDRFSAERTGGSVSTLTIQRTQQEDSAVYLCASSLEGFGWKRRSVFSYEQYFGPGTRLTVT.